This is a list of T cell receptor beta chains from one sample in a study of HIV-infected patients and healthy controls. Via MiXCR, TCRdb re-called the 5' RACE reads, giving one row per CDR3 protein. This table has over 3,500 distinct CDR3 sequences, around 30% appearing once. The specimen comprised blood, sampled during antiretroviral therapy. Receptors originate from an adult with HIV infection. The CDR3 runs from the conserved cysteine through the conserved F or W. The D gene is left open where the match is weak. Not all rows give a size; the values are once, few, many and, for expanded clones, a class.

CDR3aa,CDR3nt,v_gene,d_gene,abundance,j_gene
CASSLQSETLVSNQPQHF,TGTGCCAGCAGTTTACAGTCCGAAACACTGGTTAGCAATCAGCCCCAGCATTTT,TRBV12-3/TRBV12-4,-,few,TRBJ1-5
CSARDWGDSHQPQHF,TGCAGTGCTAGAGACTGGGGGGACAGTCATCAGCCCCAGCATTTT,TRBV20-1,TRBD1,-,TRBJ1-5
CASSGGSQDSGEKLFF,TGTGCCAGCAGTGGAGGAAGCCAGGACAGCGGGGAAAAACTGTTTTTT,TRBV2,-,medium-sized,TRBJ1-4
CSARGDRNYGYTF,TGCAGTGCTAGGGGGGACAGGAACTATGGCTACACCTTC,TRBV20-1,TRBD1,-,TRBJ1-2
CASSGTGANTEAFF,TGTGCCAGCAGCGGTACAGGTGCGAACACTGAAGCTTTCTTT,TRBV7-6,-,medium-sized,TRBJ1-1
CASSTGGGSEQYF,TGTGCCAGCAGTACCGGAGGGGGCTCCGAGCAGTACTTC,TRBV6-5,-,few,TRBJ2-7
CASSYSTDRGNSPLHF,TGTGCCAGCAGTTACTCGACCGACAGGGGAAATTCACCCCTCCACTTT,TRBV6-2/TRBV6-3,TRBD1,-,TRBJ1-6
CASSSADRLNYGYTF,TGTGCCAGCAGCTCCGCGGACAGACTTAACTATGGCTACACCTTC,TRBV7-9,-,-,TRBJ1-2
CASSPATYNPNYEQYF,TGTGCCAGCAGCCCGGCGACCTACAACCCCAACTACGAGCAGTACTTC,TRBV7-8,-,medium-sized,TRBJ2-7
CASSLGLTGGTTEAFF,TGTGCCAGCAGCTTAGGACTGACAGGGGGCACCACTGAAGCTTTCTTT,TRBV7-2,TRBD1,-,TRBJ1-1
CATSREGARTAYEQYF,TGTGCCACCAGCAGAGAAGGCGCCAGGACCGCCTACGAGCAGTACTTC,TRBV15,-,few,TRBJ2-7
CASSPYDRDSAYGYTF,TGTGCCAGCAGCCCTTACGACCGGGACAGTGCCTATGGCTACACCTTC,TRBV27,TRBD1,medium-sized,TRBJ1-2
CASSLGDLIAGGRDTQYF,TGTGCCAGCAGTTTAGGGGACTTAATAGCGGGGGGTCGGGATACGCAGTATTTT,TRBV12-3/TRBV12-4,TRBD2,medium-sized,TRBJ2-3
CASSPQVTGANVLTF,TGTGCCAGCAGCCCGCAGGTTACGGGGGCCAACGTCCTGACTTTC,TRBV4-2,-,medium-sized,TRBJ2-6
CASSLYRENQPQHF,TGTGCCAGCAGCCTCTACAGGGAGAATCAGCCCCAGCATTTT,TRBV2,-,few,TRBJ1-5
CASSERGPQFF,TGTGCCAGCAGTGAGCGGGGACCTCAGTTCTTC,TRBV12-3/TRBV12-4,TRBD2,medium-sized,TRBJ2-1
CASRPRGAGYNEQFF,TGTGCCAGCAGACCCCGGGGGGCGGGCTACAATGAGCAGTTCTTC,TRBV11-1,-,-,TRBJ2-1
CASSYRSGSPPYEQYF,TGTGCCAGCAGCTACCGTAGCGGGTCCCCTCCCTACGAGCAGTACTTC,TRBV7-2,TRBD2,medium-sized,TRBJ2-7
CASSFGNQPQHF,TGTGCCAGCAGTTTCGGCAATCAGCCCCAGCATTTT,TRBV7-9,-,-,TRBJ1-5